There are a few counts of the clone carrying this T cell receptor beta chain. What it recognizes is unknown. This entry comes from a study of blood T cells in healthy people across ages. In each sample, at least 6.5 million PBMCs were isolated. Overall study results and limits: It was not possible, with unsorted PBMCs, to conclusively compare naive and antigen-experienced cells.

A second roughly 6 to 12 cycle PCR used barcoded and J-beta primers. MiXCR, run by TCRdb on the 5' RACE reads, gives a single entry per CDR3 protein. The repertoire holds some 1.5 million distinct CDR3 sequences, with 28% as singletons. The germline gives CDR1 SGHTA, CDR2 FQGTGA. The CDR3 runs to 16 residues. V lost 3 bases, J lost 6 bases, and 5 bases stayed unmatched. The sample consisted of blood. The V gene is TRBV7-3, the J gene TRBJ2-1; 13 bases line up with TRBD2. This TCR derives from a woman in her thirties in good health. The CDR3 DNA reads TGTGCCAGCAGCTTCTCTACTAGCGGGGGGGCCAATGAGCAGTTCTTC. It codes for CASSFSTSGGANEQFF.